This TCR beta chain was sequenced for a study of cytomegalovirus exposure and HLA in healthy donors. The PCR was carried out with 60 Vbeta primers and 13 Jbeta primers. TCRdb's table, derived via immunoSEQ multiplex PCR, lists solely in-frame clones and lacks some. The data show some 200,000 clones, around 78% seen once. The CDR3 sequence is 13 residues long. The V end was cut by 5 bases, the J end by 2 bases, with 13 bases between. The germline CDR1 and CDR2 sequences are GTSNPN and SVGIG (reference sequence). Study results and caveats: Presence/absence analyses treated sequencing depth as roughly uniform across donors.

In regard to this clone: Its antigen is unknown.

The source is a woman in her thirties in good health and CMV-seropositive. V usage is TRBV30 and J usage is TRBJ2-7; maybe TRBD2 (6 bases). Sequencing was carried out using PBMCs. The CDR3 sequence: CAWGTSGPYEQYF. The CDR3 DNA follows: TGTGCCTGGGGGACTTCAGGGCCCTACGAGCAGTACTTC.